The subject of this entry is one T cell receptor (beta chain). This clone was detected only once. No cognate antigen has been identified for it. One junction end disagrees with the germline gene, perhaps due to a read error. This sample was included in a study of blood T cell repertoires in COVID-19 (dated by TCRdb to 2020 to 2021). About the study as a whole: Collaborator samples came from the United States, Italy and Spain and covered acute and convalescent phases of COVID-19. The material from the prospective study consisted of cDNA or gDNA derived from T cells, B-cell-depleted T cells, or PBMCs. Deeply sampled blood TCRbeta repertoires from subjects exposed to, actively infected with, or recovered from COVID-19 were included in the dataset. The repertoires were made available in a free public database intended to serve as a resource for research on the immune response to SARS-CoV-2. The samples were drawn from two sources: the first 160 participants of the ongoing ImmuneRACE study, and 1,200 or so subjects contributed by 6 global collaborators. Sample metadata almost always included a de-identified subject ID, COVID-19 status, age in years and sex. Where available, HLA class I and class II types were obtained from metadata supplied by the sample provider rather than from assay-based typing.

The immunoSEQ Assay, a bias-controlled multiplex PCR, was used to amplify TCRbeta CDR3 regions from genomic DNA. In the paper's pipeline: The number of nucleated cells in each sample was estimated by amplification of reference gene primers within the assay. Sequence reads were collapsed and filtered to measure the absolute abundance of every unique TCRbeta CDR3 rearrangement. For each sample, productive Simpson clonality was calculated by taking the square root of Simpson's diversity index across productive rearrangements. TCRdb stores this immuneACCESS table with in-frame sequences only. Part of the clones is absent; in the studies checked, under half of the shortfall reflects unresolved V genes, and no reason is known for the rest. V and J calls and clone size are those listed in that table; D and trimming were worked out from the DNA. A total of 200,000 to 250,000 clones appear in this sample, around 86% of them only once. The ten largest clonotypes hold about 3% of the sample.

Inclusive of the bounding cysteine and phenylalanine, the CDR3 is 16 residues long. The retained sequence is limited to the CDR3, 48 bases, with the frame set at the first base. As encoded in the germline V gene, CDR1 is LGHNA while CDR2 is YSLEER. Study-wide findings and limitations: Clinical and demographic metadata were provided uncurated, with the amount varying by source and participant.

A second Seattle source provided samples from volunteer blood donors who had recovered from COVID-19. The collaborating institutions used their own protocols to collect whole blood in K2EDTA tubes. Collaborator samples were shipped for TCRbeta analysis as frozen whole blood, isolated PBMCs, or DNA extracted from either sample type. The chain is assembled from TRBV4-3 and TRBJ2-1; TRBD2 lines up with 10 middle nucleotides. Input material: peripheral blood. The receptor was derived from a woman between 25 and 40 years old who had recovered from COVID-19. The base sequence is TGCGCCAGCAGTCAAGCCTTAGCGGGGGGCCACAATGAGCAGTTCTTC. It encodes CASSQALAGGHNEQFF.